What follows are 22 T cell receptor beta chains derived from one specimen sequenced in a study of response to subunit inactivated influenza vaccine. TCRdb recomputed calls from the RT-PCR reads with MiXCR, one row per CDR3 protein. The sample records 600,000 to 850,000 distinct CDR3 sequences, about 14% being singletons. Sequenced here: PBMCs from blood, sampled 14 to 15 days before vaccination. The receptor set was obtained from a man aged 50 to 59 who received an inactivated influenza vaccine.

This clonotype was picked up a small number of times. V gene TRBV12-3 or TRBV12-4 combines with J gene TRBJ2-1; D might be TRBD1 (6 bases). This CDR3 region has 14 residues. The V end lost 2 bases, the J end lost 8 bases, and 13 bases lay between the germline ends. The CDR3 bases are TGTGCCAGCAGTTTATCTGCAGGGGACGATGAGCAGTTCTTC. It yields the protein CASSLSAGDDEQFF.

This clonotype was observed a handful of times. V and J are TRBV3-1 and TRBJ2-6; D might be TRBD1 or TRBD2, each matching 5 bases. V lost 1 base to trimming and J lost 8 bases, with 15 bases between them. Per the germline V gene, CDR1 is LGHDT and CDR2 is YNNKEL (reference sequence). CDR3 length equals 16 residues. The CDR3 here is CASSQVLTEGPNVLTF. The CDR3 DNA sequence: TGTGCCAGCAGCCAAGTGCTCACTGAGGGGCCCAACGTCCTGACTTTC.

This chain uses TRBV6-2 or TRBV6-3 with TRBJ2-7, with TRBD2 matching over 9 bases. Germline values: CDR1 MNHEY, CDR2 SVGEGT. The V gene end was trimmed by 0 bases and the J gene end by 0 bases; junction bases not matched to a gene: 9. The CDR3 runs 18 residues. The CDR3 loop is CASSYSKSRLAASYEQYF. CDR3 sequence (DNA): TGTGCCAGCAGTTACTCGAAGTCGAGACTAGCGGCCTCCTACGAGCAGTACTTC.

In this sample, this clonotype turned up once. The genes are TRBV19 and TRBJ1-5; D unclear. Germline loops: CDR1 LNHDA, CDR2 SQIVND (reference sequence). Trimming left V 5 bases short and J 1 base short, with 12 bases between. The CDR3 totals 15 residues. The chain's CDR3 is CASSQQFQSNQPQHF. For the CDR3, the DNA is TGTGCCAGTAGTCAACAGTTCCAAAGCAATCAGCCCCAGCATTTT.

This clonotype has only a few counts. The CDR3 DNA reads TGTGCCAGCAGCTCCGGGGCGGGGCGACAGCCCCAGCATTTT. This gives the protein CASSSGAGRQPQHF. The chain is built from TRBV12-3 or TRBV12-4 and TRBJ1-5; weak D call: TRBD1 (5 bases). V lost 6 bases to trimming and J lost 7 bases, with 16 bases between them. CDR3 length: 14 amino acids.

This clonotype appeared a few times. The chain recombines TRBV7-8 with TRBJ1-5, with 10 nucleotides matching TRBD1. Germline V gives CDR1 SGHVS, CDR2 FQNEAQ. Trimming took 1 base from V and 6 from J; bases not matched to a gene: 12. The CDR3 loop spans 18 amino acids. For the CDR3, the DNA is TGTGCCAGCAGCTTAGTCGGGACAGGGGCCTTGGTGGTTCAGCCCCAGCATTTT. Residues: CASSLVGTGALVVQPQHF.

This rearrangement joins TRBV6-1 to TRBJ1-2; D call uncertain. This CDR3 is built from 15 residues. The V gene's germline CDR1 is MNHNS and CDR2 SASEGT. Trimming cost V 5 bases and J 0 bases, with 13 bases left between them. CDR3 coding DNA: TGTGCCAGCAGTACACCCCGGACGGCTAACTATGGCTACACCTTC. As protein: CASSTPRTANYGYTF.

The CDR3 sequence: CASSSRTDFNEKLFF. CDR3 nucleotides: TGTGCCAGCAGCAGCCGGACAGACTTTAATGAAAAACTGTTTTTT. The rearrangement uses TRBV12-3 or TRBV12-4 and TRBJ1-4; D might be TRBD1 (6 bases). V gave up 6 bases and J gave up 4 bases, with 15 bases separating them. This CDR3 is built from 15 residues.

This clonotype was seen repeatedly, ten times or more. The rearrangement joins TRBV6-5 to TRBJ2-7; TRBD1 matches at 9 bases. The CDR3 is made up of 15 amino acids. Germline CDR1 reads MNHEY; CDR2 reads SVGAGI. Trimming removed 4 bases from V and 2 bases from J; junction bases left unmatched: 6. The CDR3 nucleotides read TGTGCCAGCAGTTCCCCGGGACAGGGCGCCTACGAGCAGTACTTC. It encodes CASSSPGQGAYEQYF.

CDR3 DNA: TGCAGTGCTAGAGTCAAAGGGACTAGCAGGTTCAATGAGCAGTTCTTC. Amino acid sequence: CSARVKGTSRFNEQFF. This chain links TRBV20-1 with TRBJ2-1; 9 bases align to TRBD2. The V and J ends lost 1 base and 6 bases, in that order; junction bases with no gene match: 10. Germline V gene sequence: CDR1 DFQATT, CDR2 SNEGSKA (reference sequence). The CDR3 runs to 16 residues.

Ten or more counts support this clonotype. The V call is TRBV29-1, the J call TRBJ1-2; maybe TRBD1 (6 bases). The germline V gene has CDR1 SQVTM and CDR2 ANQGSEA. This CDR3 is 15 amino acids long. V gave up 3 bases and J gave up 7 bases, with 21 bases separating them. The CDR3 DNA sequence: TGCAGCGTTGAGATAAGACCAGGGGACTCTAGTGGCTACACCTTC. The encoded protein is CSVEIRPGDSSGYTF.

The CDR3 region is CATSDCLWTGASTDTQYF. The CDR3 DNA is TGTGCCACCAGTGACTGCCTTTGGACAGGGGCGAGCACAGATACGCAGTATTTT. V is TRBV24-1 and J is TRBJ2-3; 9 positions match TRBD1. The CDR3 has 18 amino acids. The V gene end was trimmed by 4 bases and the J gene end by 0 bases; junction bases not matched to a gene: 10. Germline V lookup: CDR1 KGHDR, CDR2 SFDVKD.

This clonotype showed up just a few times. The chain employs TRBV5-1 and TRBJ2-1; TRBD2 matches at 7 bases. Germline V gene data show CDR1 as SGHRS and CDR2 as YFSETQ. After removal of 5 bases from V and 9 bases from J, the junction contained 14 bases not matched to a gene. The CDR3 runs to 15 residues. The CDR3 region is CASSFSAGWMGEQFF. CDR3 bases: TGCGCCAGCAGTTTTTCAGCGGGGTGGATGGGTGAGCAGTTCTTC.

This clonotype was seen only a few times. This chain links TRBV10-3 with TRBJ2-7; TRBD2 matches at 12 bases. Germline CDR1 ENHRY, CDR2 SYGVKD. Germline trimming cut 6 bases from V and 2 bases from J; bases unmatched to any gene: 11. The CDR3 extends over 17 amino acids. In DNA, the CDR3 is TGTGCCATCAGCGACCCCACTAGCGGGAGGTTCACCTACGAGCAGTACTTC. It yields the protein CAISDPTSGRFTYEQYF.

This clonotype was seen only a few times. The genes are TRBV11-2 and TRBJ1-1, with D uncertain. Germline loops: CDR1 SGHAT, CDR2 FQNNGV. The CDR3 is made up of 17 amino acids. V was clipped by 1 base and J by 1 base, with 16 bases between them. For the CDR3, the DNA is TGTGCCAGCAGCTTAGCTAGGTACCTAGATTCGAACACTGAAGCTTTCTTT. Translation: CASSLARYLDSNTEAFF.

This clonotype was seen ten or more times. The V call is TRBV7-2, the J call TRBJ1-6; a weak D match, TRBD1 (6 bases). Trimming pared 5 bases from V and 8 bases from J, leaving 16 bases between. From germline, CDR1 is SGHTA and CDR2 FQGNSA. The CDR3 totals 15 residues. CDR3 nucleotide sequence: TGTGCCAGCAGCACCAGACAGGACCCGGATTCACCCCTCCACTTT. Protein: CASSTRQDPDSPLHF.

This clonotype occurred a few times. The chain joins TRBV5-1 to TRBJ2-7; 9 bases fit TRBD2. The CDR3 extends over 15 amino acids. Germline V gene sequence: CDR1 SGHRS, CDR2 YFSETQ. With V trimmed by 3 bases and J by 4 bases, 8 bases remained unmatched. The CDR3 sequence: CASSYSSGVQYEQYF. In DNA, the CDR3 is TGCGCCAGCAGCTACTCTAGCGGGGTACAGTACGAGCAGTACTTC.

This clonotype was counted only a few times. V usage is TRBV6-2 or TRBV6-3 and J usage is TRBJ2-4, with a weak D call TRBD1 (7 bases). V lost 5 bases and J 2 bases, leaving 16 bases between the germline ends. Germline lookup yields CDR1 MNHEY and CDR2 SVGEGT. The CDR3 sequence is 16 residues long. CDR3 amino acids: CASSGGGAITKNIQYF. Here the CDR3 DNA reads TGTGCCAGCAGTGGAGGGGGCGCGATAACCAAAAACATTCAGTACTTC.

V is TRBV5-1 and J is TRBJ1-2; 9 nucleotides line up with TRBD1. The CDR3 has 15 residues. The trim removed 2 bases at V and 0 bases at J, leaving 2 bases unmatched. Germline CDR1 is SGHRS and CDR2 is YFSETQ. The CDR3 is CASSFRDRANYGYTF. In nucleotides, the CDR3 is TGCGCCAGCAGCTTCCGGGACAGGGCTAACTATGGCTACACCTTC. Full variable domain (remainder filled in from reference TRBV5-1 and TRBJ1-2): KAGVTQTPRYLIKTRGQQVTLSCSPISGHRSVSWYQQTPGQGLQFLFEYFSETQRNKGNFPGRFSGRQFSNSRSEMNVSTLELGDSALYLCASSFRDRANYGYTFGSGTRLTVV.

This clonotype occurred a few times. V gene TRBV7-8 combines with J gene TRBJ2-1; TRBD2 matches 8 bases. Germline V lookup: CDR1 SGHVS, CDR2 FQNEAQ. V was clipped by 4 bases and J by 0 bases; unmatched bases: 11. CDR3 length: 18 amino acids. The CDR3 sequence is CASSSPILAGLSYNEQFF. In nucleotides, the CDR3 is TGTGCCAGCAGCTCCCCCATATTAGCGGGACTCTCCTACAATGAGCAGTTCTTC.

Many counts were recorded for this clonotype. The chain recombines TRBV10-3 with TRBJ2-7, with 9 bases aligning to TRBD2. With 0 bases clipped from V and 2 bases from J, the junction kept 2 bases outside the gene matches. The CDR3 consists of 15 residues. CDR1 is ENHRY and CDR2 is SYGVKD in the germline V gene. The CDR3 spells CAISESGGGAYEQYF. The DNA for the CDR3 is TGTGCCATCAGTGAGTCTGGCGGGGGGGCCTACGAGCAGTACTTC.

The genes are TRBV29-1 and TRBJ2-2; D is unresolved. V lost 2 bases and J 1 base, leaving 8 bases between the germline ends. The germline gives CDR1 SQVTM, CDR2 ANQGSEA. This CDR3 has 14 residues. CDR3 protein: CSVERHLNTGELFF. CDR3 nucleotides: TGCAGCGTTGAACGTCACCTGAACACCGGGGAGCTGTTTTTT.